One sample yielded the 31 T cell receptor beta chains listed below, sequenced in a study of T cells after yellow fever vaccination. TCRdb re-analysed the 5' RACE reads in MiXCR, keeping a single row per CDR3 protein. This table has roughly 120,000 distinct CDR3 sequences, 7.4% appearing once. Sequenced here: CD4+ T cells sorted from PBMCs, sampled 10 days after the first yellow fever vaccination. The receptors originated from a man in his late teens or twenties who received the YFV17D yellow fever vaccine.

There are many counts of this clonotype. The J gene is TRBJ2-3, the V gene TRBV12-3 or TRBV12-4; TRBD1 matches at 8 bases. The CDR3 runs 15 residues. V lost 6 bases, J lost 6 bases, and 11 bases stayed unmatched. This CDR3 is CASSPDRVRWDTQYF. The CDR3 DNA sequence: TGTGCCAGCAGCCCGGACAGGGTTAGGTGGGATACGCAGTATTTT.

This clonotype was seen many times. The chain joins TRBV18 to TRBJ1-5; D perhaps matches TRBD1 (6 bases). V was shortened by 6 bases and J by 2 bases, with 17 bases between the two germline ends. The germline CDR1 and CDR2 sequences are KGHSH and LQKENI. The CDR3 runs to 16 residues. CDR3 in amino acids: CASSPTGGAGNQPQHF. As DNA, the CDR3 is TGTGCCAGCTCGCCAACCGGGGGCGCGGGCAATCAGCCCCAGCATTTT.

In this sample, this clonotype turned up a few times. The chain has TRBV7-2 and TRBJ2-5; 14 bases fit TRBD2. Germline-derived CDR1 and CDR2 are SGHTA and FQGNSA. Trimming at V came to 5 bases and at J to 9 bases, leaving 8 bases not matched to a gene. There are 15 residues in the CDR3. This chain's CDR3 is CASSQGLAGGRAQYF. In nucleotides, the CDR3 is TGTGCCAGCAGCCAAGGACTAGCGGGGGGCCGGGCCCAGTACTTC.

This clonotype was recorded at least ten times. CDR3 sequence reads: CASIRVGTDTQYF. CDR3 nucleotide sequence: TGTGCCAGCATCAGGGTGGGCACAGATACGCAGTATTTT. This rearrangement joins TRBV11-1 to TRBJ2-3, with D possibly TRBD1 on 5 matching bases. CDR1 is SGHAT, CDR2 FQDESV, per germline (reference sequence). CDR3 length: 13 residues. Trimming shortened V by 7 bases and J by 1 base, and 9 bases separated the two germline ends.

This clonotype appeared many times. The V gene is TRBV7-9, the J gene TRBJ2-4; 9 bases match TRBD1. The CDR3 has 15 residues. V shed 3 bases and J 8 bases; nucleotides not matched to a gene: 8. CDR1 is SEHNR and CDR2 is FQNEAQ in the germline V gene (reference sequence). CDR3 in DNA: TGTGCCAGCAGCTTGGGGACAGGGTTAAGAGACATTCAGTACTTC. It is translated as CASSLGTGLRDIQYF.

CDR3 DNA sequence: TGTGCCAGCAAGGATTTCCGGAATAATTCACCCCTCCACTTT. Its protein is CASKDFRNNSPLHF. The rearrangement links TRBV9 to TRBJ1-6, with D unclear. The germline CDR1 and CDR2 sequences are SGDLS and YYNGEE. The V end was cut by 6 bases, the J end by 5 bases, with 12 bases between. This CDR3 comprises 14 residues. The whole variable domain, filled in from reference TRBV9 and TRBJ1-6, reads DSGVTQTPKHLITATGQRVTLRCSPRSGDLSVYWYQQSLDQGLQFLIQYYNGEERAKGNILERFSAQQFPDLHSELNLSSLELGDSALYFCASKDFRNNSPLHFGNGTRLTVT.

This clonotype was found many times. The chain links TRBV7-2 to TRBJ1-5; 8 nucleotides match TRBD1. This CDR3 has 13 amino acids. J gave up 6 bases and V 5 bases, and 3 bases lay outside the gene matches. Germline assignment: CDR1 SGHTA and CDR2 FQGNSA. DNA of the CDR3: TGTGCCAGCAGCGCAGGACAGGGTCAGCCCCAGCATTTT. As protein: CASSAGQGQPQHF. The full variable domain, its missing parts supplied by reference TRBV7-2 and TRBJ1-5, is GAGVSQSPSNKVTEKGKDVELRCDPISGHTALYWYRQSLGQGLEFLIYFQGNSAPDKSGLPSDRFSAERTGGSVSTLTIQRTQQEDSAVYLCASSAGQGQPQHFGDGTRLSIL.

This chain joins TRBV3-1 and TRBJ1-2; D is undetermined. CDR1 is LGHDT, CDR2 YNNKEL, per germline (reference sequence). The CDR3 loop spans 14 amino acids. V lost 5 bases to trimming and J lost 2 bases, with 12 bases between them. The CDR3 is CASSGERVNYGYTF. The CDR3 DNA follows: TGTGCCAGCAGCGGGGAGAGGGTGAACTATGGCTACACCTTC. The full variable domain, with the rest looked up from reference TRBV3-1 and TRBJ1-2, is DTAVSQTPKYLVTQMGNDKSIKCEQNLGHDTMYWYKQDSKKFLKIMFSYNNKELIINETVPNRFSPKSPDKAHLNLHINSLELGDSAVYFCASSGERVNYGYTFGSGTRLTVV.

This clonotype was found many times. This chain joins TRBV9 and TRBJ2-1, with unresolved D. This CDR3 contains 16 residues. The germline CDR1 and CDR2 sequences are SGDLS and YYNGEE. Trimming took off 0 bases at V and 0 bases at J, with 10 bases between the two ends. CDR3 sequence reads: CASSVEPSRSYNEQFF. CDR3 sequence (DNA): TGTGCCAGCAGCGTAGAGCCCAGTCGCTCCTACAATGAGCAGTTCTTC.

This clonotype has a handful of counts. This chain uses TRBV7-6 with TRBJ2-1; 15 bases are a match to TRBD2. The junction had 7 bases not matched to a gene; V was cut back by 2 bases and J by 2 bases. The V gene's germline CDR1 is SGHVS and CDR2 FNYEAQ. This CDR3 contains 19 residues. For the CDR3, the DNA is TGTGCCAGCAGCTTAAGGACTAGCGGGGGGGCCGGGGCCTACAATGAGCAGTTCTTC. Translating gives CASSLRTSGGAGAYNEQFF. The whole variable domain, filled in from reference TRBV7-6 and TRBJ2-1, reads GAGVSQSPRYKVTKRGQDVALRCDPISGHVSLYWYRQALGQGPEFLTYFNYEAQQDKSGLPNDRFSAERPEGSISTLTIQRTEQRDSAMYRCASSLRTSGGAGAYNEQFFGPGTRLTVL.

The chain links TRBV2 to TRBJ2-3; no firm D call. The CDR3 is made up of 16 amino acids. The germline V and J ends were trimmed by 7 bases and 0 bases, with 17 bases remaining between them. Germline values: CDR1 SNHLY, CDR2 FYNNEI. The CDR3 region has the DNA TGTGCCAGCATAATGGCGAAGGTGGCTAGCACAGATACGCAGTATTTT. Translated: CASIMAKVASTDTQYF.

This clonotype was counted ten times or more. J is TRBJ1-5 and V is TRBV4-3; D gene uncertain. V was cut by 4 bases and J by 4 bases, with 14 bases left in between. The CDR3 is 15 residues long. Germline values: CDR1 LGHNA, CDR2 YSLEER. The CDR3 DNA reads TGCGCCAGCAGCCGAGACTCAGTCCCGAATCAGCCCCAGCATTTT. Translating it yields CASSRDSVPNQPQHF.

V and J are TRBV4-3 and TRBJ1-5, with 8 bases fitting TRBD1. Trimming at V came to 0 bases and at J to 6 bases, leaving 16 bases not matched to a gene. This CDR3 region has 19 residues. CDR1 and CDR2 from the germline V gene are LGHNA and YSLEER. The CDR3 DNA sequence: TGCGCCAGCAGCCAAGATCTGGACAGGGAGTTCGGTCAGCGTCAGCCCCAGCATTTT. Its protein is CASSQDLDREFGQRQPQHF.

This clonotype came up many times. The chain couples TRBV12-3 or TRBV12-4 to TRBJ1-3; no definite D call. V dropped 3 bases and J dropped 4 bases, with 4 bases sitting between them. The CDR3 sequence is 12 residues long. The CDR3 region has the DNA TGTGCCAGCAGTTTGGGCGGAAACACCATATATTTT. As protein: CASSLGGNTIYF.

This clonotype was observed many times. This sequence joins TRBV7-6 and TRBJ1-2; D is ambiguous. The CDR3 contains 16 residues. Germline V gives CDR1 SGHVS, CDR2 FNYEAQ. V was cut by 0 bases and J by 3 bases, with 14 bases left in between. The CDR3 DNA is TGTGCCAGCAGCTTAGCGAGCCGGGGAGAGGACTATGGCTACACCTTC. It specifies CASSLASRGEDYGYTF.

This clonotype was picked up many times. The CDR3 nucleotides are TGTGCCAGCAGGTTGACAGGGACGGGGGAGACCCAGTACTTC. This codes for CASRLTGTGETQYF. The gene calls are TRBV7-3 and TRBJ2-5, with 7 nucleotides matching TRBD1. Trimming cost V 6 bases and J 5 bases; bases outside gene matches: 9. There are 14 residues in the CDR3. Germline lookup yields CDR1 SGHTA and CDR2 FQGTGA.

The chain carries TRBV6-1 and TRBJ2-5; TRBD2 matches 7 bases. The CDR3 loop spans 15 amino acids. The trim removed 6 bases at V and 2 bases at J, leaving 9 bases unmatched. The germline V gene has CDR1 MNHNS and CDR2 SASEGT. In DNA form, the CDR3 reads TGTGCCAGCAGCCACTACCGGGGGGAACAAGAGACCCAGTACTTC. This encodes CASSHYRGEQETQYF.

This clonotype was detected ten times or more. The V call is TRBV29-1, the J call TRBJ2-1, with TRBD2 as a possible D gene (5 bases). V shed 6 bases and J shed 9 bases, with 18 bases lying between them. Germline CDR1 SQVTM, CDR2 ANQGSEA. The CDR3 is 13 amino acids. The CDR3: CSVEYRVSGEQFF. The CDR3 bases are TGCAGCGTCGAATATAGGGTCAGCGGTGAGCAGTTCTTC.

Many counts were recorded for this clonotype. The V and J genes are TRBV7-3 and TRBJ2-2; unclear D gene. The CDR3 extends over 12 amino acids. Germline V gene data show CDR1 as SGHTA and CDR2 as FQGTGA. Trimming took 5 bases from V and 6 from J, leaving 7 bases between them. CDR3 loop: CASSPNPGELFF. DNA for the CDR3: TGTGCCAGCAGCCCTAATCCCGGGGAGCTGTTTTTT. Combining the CDR3 with reference TRBV7-3 and TRBJ2-2 gives the whole variable domain GAGVSQTPSNKVTEKGKYVELRCDPISGHTALYWYRQSLGQGPEFLIYFQGTGAADDSGLPNDRFFAVRPEGSVSTLKIQRTERGDSAVYLCASSPNPGELFFGEGSRLTVL.

This clonotype has a handful of counts. This chain joins TRBV18 and TRBJ2-7; 8 nucleotides align to TRBD1. This CDR3 has 17 residues. V gave up 0 bases and J gave up 2 bases; unmatched junction bases: 9. Germline values: CDR1 KGHSH, CDR2 LQKENI. This chain's CDR3 is CASSPPFDRGSTYEQYF. The CDR3 nucleotides are TGTGCCAGCTCACCACCCTTCGACAGGGGAAGCACCTACGAGCAGTACTTC.

This clonotype was found many times. The chain recombines TRBV20-1 with TRBJ2-3; D gene ambiguous. CDR3 size: 12 residues. Germline CDR1 DFQATT, CDR2 SNEGSKA (reference sequence). Trimming took 6 bases from V and 3 from J, leaving 10 bases between them. The CDR3 is CSALTRTDTQYF. CDR3 DNA sequence: TGCAGTGCCCTTACCCGGACAGATACGCAGTATTTT.

This clonotype was observed a handful of times. CDR3 bases: TGTGCCATCCGGACTAGCGGGGACTCCTACGAGCAGTACTTC. Translating gives CAIRTSGDSYEQYF. V is TRBV10-3 and J is TRBJ2-7; 12 bases are a match to TRBD2. With V trimmed by 8 bases and J by 0 bases, 2 bases remained unmatched. The CDR3 contains 14 residues. CDR1 is ENHRY, CDR2 SYGVKD, per germline.

This clonotype was observed many times. The chain employs TRBV5-1 and TRBJ2-3; D unclear. Per the germline V gene, CDR1 is SGHRS and CDR2 is YFSETQ. The V end was cut by 0 bases, the J end by 1 base, with 9 bases between. The CDR3 is made up of 15 amino acids. The CDR3 DNA sequence: TGCGCCAGCAGCTTGGAGTCGCTCGGCACAGATACGCAGTATTTT. Encoded protein: CASSLESLGTDTQYF.

This clonotype came up many times. This chain links TRBV7-9 with TRBJ2-3; 8 bases map to TRBD2. In germline, CDR1 is SEHNR, CDR2 FQNEAQ (reference sequence). This CDR3 is 12 amino acids long. J was trimmed by 2 bases and V by 9 bases; bases with no gene match: 1. Here the CDR3 reads CARAGATDTQYF. Here the CDR3 DNA reads TGTGCCAGAGCGGGGGCCACAGATACGCAGTATTTT.

The V call is TRBV5-6, the J call TRBJ2-2; tentatively, D is TRBD1 or TRBD2 (6 bases each). CDR1 SGHDT and CDR2 YYEEEE come from the germline V gene. The CDR3 has 14 amino acids. Trimming pared 2 bases from V and 7 bases from J, leaving 12 bases between. The CDR3 here is CASSFNGGSGELFF. The CDR3 nucleotides are TGTGCCAGCAGCTTTAACGGGGGCAGCGGGGAGCTGTTTTTT.

This clonotype was seen repeatedly, ten times or more. The chain has TRBV5-1 and TRBJ2-2, with 8 bases that match TRBD1. Germline trimming cut 3 bases from V and 3 bases from J; bases unmatched to any gene: 1. CDR3 length equals 14 residues. The germline V gene encodes CDR1 SGHRS and CDR2 YFSETQ. For the CDR3, the DNA is TGCGCCAGCAGCTCACAGGGGGACACCGGGGAGCTGTTTTTT. Amino acids: CASSSQGDTGELFF.

Ten or more counts support this clonotype. The rearrangement joins TRBV2 to TRBJ2-7; no firm D call. The CDR3 covers 12 residues. The germline V and J ends were trimmed by 3 bases and 6 bases, with 9 bases remaining between them. The V gene's germline CDR1 is SNHLY and CDR2 FYNNEI. The CDR3 sequence is CASSDRGAEQYV. For the CDR3, the DNA is TGTGCCAGCAGTGATCGCGGTGCCGAGCAGTACGTC.

This clonotype came up a few times. The chain uses TRBV12-3 or TRBV12-4 and TRBJ2-5, with D possibly being TRBD2 (6 bases). With 5 bases removed from V and 5 bases from J, the gap between germline ends came to 12 bases. There are 13 residues in the CDR3. The DNA for the CDR3 is TGTGCCAGCAGTGTGACTAGGAGGGAGACCCAGTACTTC. It encodes CASSVTRRETQYF.

This clonotype was seen many times. V is TRBV5-1 and J is TRBJ2-7; the D is unclear. The CDR3 consists of 14 residues. Trimming stripped 6 bases from V and 4 bases from J, with 17 bases between. CDR1 is SGHRS, CDR2 YFSETQ, per germline. The CDR3: CASTKQSPNYEQYF. CDR3 bases: TGCGCCAGCACTAAACAATCCCCAAATTACGAGCAGTACTTC. Complete variable domain (other parts from reference TRBV5-1 and TRBJ2-7): KAGVTQTPRYLIKTRGQQVTLSCSPISGHRSVSWYQQTPGQGLQFLFEYFSETQRNKGNFPGRFSGRQFSNSRSEMNVSTLELGDSALYLCASTKQSPNYEQYFGPGTRLTVT.

The J gene is TRBJ2-7, the V gene TRBV6-5; 10 bases map to TRBD1. Germline CDR1 is MNHEY and CDR2 is SVGAGI. This CDR3 is 16 amino acids long. V gave up 0 bases and J gave up 7 bases; unmatched junction bases: 9. This CDR3 reads CASSYSIGTGVEEQYF. The CDR3 DNA reads as TGTGCCAGCAGTTACTCGATTGGGACAGGGGTTGAAGAGCAGTACTTC.

This clonotype was detected ten times or more. The rearrangement uses TRBV6-2 or TRBV6-3 and TRBJ2-7, with a weak D call TRBD2 (6 bases). The V end lost 7 bases, the J end lost 2 bases, and 15 bases lay between the germline ends. This CDR3 is built from 14 residues. The germline CDR1 and CDR2 sequences are MNHEY and SVGEGT. CDR3 DNA sequence: TGTGCCAGCAAACACCGGGGAGGTGCCTACGAGCAGTACGTC. This codes for CASKHRGGAYEQYV.